The next 8 T cell receptor beta chains were all read from a single sample in a study of response to subunit inactivated influenza vaccine. TCRdb ran MiXCR on the RT-PCR reads and lists one entry per CDR3 protein. The data hold hundreds of thousands of distinct CDR3 sequences, with 15% to 19% observed a single time. This material consisted of PBMCs from blood, taken about 11 days after vaccination. The receptors were sampled from a man aged 50 or older who received an inactivated influenza vaccine.

Only a few counts were recorded for this clonotype. The chain uses TRBV7-9 and TRBJ2-3, with D possibly matching TRBD1 (5 bases). The V gene lost 5 bases and the J gene lost 0 bases, with 12 bases spanning the gap. Per germline, CDR1 SEHNR and CDR2 FQNEAQ (reference sequence). The CDR3 spans 15 residues. CDR3 sequence reads: CASSPGPTSTDTQYF. CDR3 DNA: TGTGCCAGCAGCCCAGGGCCTACTAGCACAGATACGCAGTATTTT.

The CDR3 DNA reads TGTGCCAGTAGTATGCTCTGGACAGGGAGTGTCACTGAAGCTTTCTTT. It yields the protein CASSMLWTGSVTEAFF. The chain carries TRBV19 and TRBJ1-1; 8 bases align to TRBD1. Germline CDR1 is LNHDA and CDR2 is SQIVND (reference sequence). The CDR3 has 16 residues. Trimming removed 3 bases from V and 4 bases from J; junction bases left unmatched: 10.

The chain joins TRBV28 to TRBJ2-3; 7 bases fit TRBD2. Unmatched junction bases numbered 10, after V lost 5 bases and J lost 2 bases. This CDR3 region has 16 residues. Germline assignment: CDR1 MDHEN and CDR2 SYDVKM. The CDR3 loop is CASSPPGREHTDTQYF. The CDR3 region has the DNA TGTGCCAGCAGTCCCCCGGGGAGGGAACACACAGATACGCAGTATTTT.

The chain carries TRBV10-3 and TRBJ2-1; 9 bases map to TRBD2. Germline V lookup: CDR1 ENHRY, CDR2 SYGVKD. The CDR3 is 19 residues long. V gave up 3 bases and J gave up 4 bases; unmatched junction bases: 16. The CDR3 bases are TGTGCCATCAGTGAACTGACCAGCTTAAGACTAGCGGCTTACAATGAGCAGTTCTTC. The encoded protein is CAISELTSLRLAAYNEQFF.

This clonotype has only a few counts. CDR3 nucleotide sequence: TGTGCCACCAGTGATGGACACAGCAATGAGCAGTTCTTC. This sequence encodes CATSDGHSNEQFF. V is TRBV24-1 and J is TRBJ2-1; tentative D call: TRBD1 (5 bases). The CDR3 length is 13 residues. CDR1 KGHDR and CDR2 SFDVKD come from the germline V gene. The V end was cut by 3 bases, the J end by 6 bases, with 8 bases between.

This clonotype was seen repeatedly, ten times or more. The chain combines TRBV29-1 with TRBJ2-4; 13 nucleotides align to TRBD2. The germline gives CDR1 SQVTM, CDR2 ANQGSEA. The CDR3 is 15 amino acids. Trimming removed 7 bases from V and 2 bases from J; junction bases left unmatched: 5. The CDR3: CSGTSGSSTKNIQYF. For the CDR3, the DNA is TGCAGCGGGACTAGCGGGAGCTCGACCAAAAACATTCAGTACTTC.

This clonotype was detected only a few times. This chain connects TRBV12-2 to TRBJ1-2. TRBV12-2 is shown as a pseudogene. The CDR3 contains 15 residues. The CDR3 sequence is CASRLDLFRVGGYTF. The CDR3 DNA reads TGTGCAAGTCGCTTAGATCTCTTTAGGGTGGGTGGCTACACCTTC.

V is TRBV25-1 and J is TRBJ2-2; tentatively, D is TRBD1 (6 bases). Looked up from germline, CDR1 is MGHDK and CDR2 is SYGVNS. The CDR3 has 18 amino acids. Deletions cut 2 bases from V and 0 bases from J, with 16 bases between. This CDR3 is CASSEPPTGTANTGELFF. The CDR3 nucleotides are TGTGCCAGCAGTGAACCCCCCACAGGGACCGCGAACACCGGGGAGCTGTTTTTT.